Each of the 20 T cell receptor beta chains below was sequenced from the same sample in a study of OX40 agonist ivuxolimab in advanced cancers. This table comes from immunoSEQ multiplex PCR, and its TCRdb copy is limited to in-frame clones, with some not included. The sample has roughly 91,000 clones, roughly 89% seen once; the top ten hold less than 1%. The specimen was CD4+ or CD8+ T cells sorted from blood, collected in a trial of the OX40 agonist ivuxolimab. The origin of the receptors is an adult with an advanced solid tumor such as melanoma, head and neck, liver or kidney cancer.

This clone was counted a single time. The CDR3 protein is CASNLQTGIHEQYF. As DNA, the CDR3 is TGTGCCAGCAACCTACAGACAGGTATCCACGAGCAGTACTTC. V and J are TRBV6-1 and TRBJ2-7; a weak D match, TRBD1 (6 bases). V was shortened by 7 bases and J by 5 bases, with 18 bases between the two germline ends. The CDR3 is 14 amino acids. Germline CDR1 is MNHNS and CDR2 is SASEGT.

J is TRBJ2-3 and V is TRBV2, with 9 bases identical to TRBD1. Germline CDR1 and CDR2: SNHLY and FYNNEI. After removal of 7 bases from V and 4 bases from J, the junction contained 6 bases not matched to a gene. The CDR3 length is 14 residues. The DNA for the CDR3 is TGTGCCAGCACCCGGACAGGGGTTGCAGATACGCAGTATTTT. It translates to CASTRTGVADTQYF.

The chain combines TRBV7-9 with TRBJ1-2; D is undetermined. The CDR3 loop spans 10 amino acids. CDR1 is SEHNR and CDR2 is FQNEAQ in the germline V gene (reference sequence). V was clipped by 5 bases and J by 8 bases, with 6 bases between them. CDR3 residues: CASSRWGYTF. Written as DNA, the CDR3 is TGTGCCAGCAGCCGCTGGGGCTACACCTTC.

The chain carries TRBV27 and TRBJ1-2; TRBD1 might be the D (5 bases). This CDR3 region has 14 residues. The germline V gene encodes CDR1 MNHEY and CDR2 SMNVEV (reference sequence). V was trimmed by 0 bases and J by 6 bases, leaving 11 bases between them. CDR3 DNA sequence: TGTGCCAGCAGTTTATCGGCAGGGAGGCATGGCTACACCTTC. Translated: CASSLSAGRHGYTF.

The chain carries TRBV5-6 and TRBJ1-2, with D maybe TRBD1 (5 bases). The CDR3 runs to 15 residues. CDR1 is SGHDT, CDR2 YYEEEE, per germline. V dropped 0 bases and J dropped 4 bases, with 13 bases sitting between them. As DNA, the CDR3 is TGTGCCAGCAGCTTGGCCTCGCAGACAGTCTATGGCTACACCTTC. Translating it yields CASSLASQTVYGYTF.

The CDR3 spells CASSLDTSDTQYF. CDR3 bases: TGTGCCAGCAGCTTAGACACTTCAGATACGCAGTATTTT. The chain couples TRBV11-3 to TRBJ2-3; unclear D gene. V lost 0 bases, J lost 4 bases, and 5 bases lay in between. The CDR3 consists of 13 residues. The germline CDR1 and CDR2 sequences are SGHNT and YENEEA. The full variable domain, with the rest looked up from reference TRBV11-3 and TRBJ2-3, is EAGVVQSPRYKIIEKKQPVAFWCNPISGHNTLYWYLQNLGQGPELLIRYENEEAVDDSQLPKDRFSAERLKGVDSTLKIQPAELGDSAVYLCASSLDTSDTQYFGPGTRLTVL.

This chain's CDR3 is CAANPAGYQETQYF. The CDR3 DNA follows: TGTGCCGCAAACCCCGCCGGGTATCAAGAGACCCAGTACTTC. The chain has TRBV28 and TRBJ2-5; D gene unclear. The V end was cut by 11 bases, the J end by 2 bases, with 18 bases between. CDR1 MDHEN and CDR2 SYDVKM come from the germline V gene. The CDR3 covers 14 residues.

The chain links TRBV7-2 to TRBJ2-4; D may correspond to TRBD1 or TRBD2 (5 bases each). The CDR3 spans 14 residues. Per germline, CDR1 SGHTA and CDR2 FQGNSA. With 4 bases removed from V and 7 bases from J, the gap between germline ends came to 14 bases. In DNA, the CDR3 is TGTGCCAGCAGCTCCGACGGGACGAGCAACATTCAGTACTTC. Protein: CASSSDGTSNIQYF.

This chain uses TRBV18 with TRBJ2-5; unclear D gene. Germline V gene data show CDR1 as KGHSH and CDR2 as LQKENI. The CDR3 has 14 residues. V was shortened by 0 bases and J by 0 bases, with 5 bases between the two germline ends. CDR3 region: CASSPPQDQETQYF. The CDR3 DNA reads TGTGCCAGCTCACCACCCCAGGACCAAGAGACCCAGTACTTC.

J is TRBJ2-3 and V is TRBV18, with D possibly TRBD2 on 5 matching bases. Germline V lookup: CDR1 KGHSH, CDR2 LQKENI. V was shortened by 3 bases and J by 4 bases, with 14 bases between the two germline ends. CDR3 size: 15 residues. CDR3 nucleotides: TGTGCCAGCTCACCGATCAGCGGCGGCGCAGATACGCAGTATTTT. Translation: CASSPISGGADTQYF.

This clone was recorded once. The chain couples TRBV6-6 to TRBJ1-5; no firm D call. Germline values: CDR1 MNHNY, CDR2 SVGAGI (reference sequence). Deletions cut 3 bases from V and 5 bases from J, with 11 bases between. The CDR3 totals 14 residues. The CDR3 DNA is TGTGCCAGCAGTTATCGAGGGTCAGATCAGCCCCAGCATTTT. It codes for CASSYRGSDQPQHF.

In this sample, this clone turned up once. The V call is TRBV18, the J call TRBJ1-2; 11 bases agree with TRBD1. From germline, CDR1 is KGHSH and CDR2 LQKENI. Germline trimming cut 6 bases from V and 8 bases from J; bases unmatched to any gene: 14. The CDR3 has 16 residues. The CDR3 coding sequence is TGTGCCAGCTCTCCTGGACAGGGGGCGAGGTTAGAAGGCTACACCTTC. Its protein product is CASSPGQGARLEGYTF.

This chain uses TRBV1 with TRBJ1-5; the DNA was not used to check the table's D call, TRBD1. TRBV1 is reported as a pseudogene. The CDR3 consists of 15 residues. The CDR3 is CTSSQSPGQDQPQHF. CDR3 in DNA: TGCACCAGCAGCCAATCGCCGGGACAGGATCAGCCCCAGCATTTT.

The chain employs TRBV28 and TRBJ1-5, with TRBD1 matching over 11 bases. The CDR3 runs to 16 residues. Germline trimming cut 4 bases from V and 4 bases from J; bases unmatched to any gene: 6. Germline V gene lookup returns CDR1 MDHEN and CDR2 SYDVKM. CDR3 residues: CASSSGTGGSNQPQHF. The CDR3 region has the DNA TGTGCCAGCAGTTCCGGGACAGGGGGTTCAAATCAGCCCCAGCATTTT.

The rearrangement joins TRBV28 to TRBJ2-7; no firm D call. Germline V CDR1 and CDR2: MDHEN, SYDVKM. V was clipped by 5 bases and J by 4 bases, with 9 bases between them. There are 12 residues in the CDR3. CDR3 amino acids: CASSLTSYEQYF. The CDR3 bases are TGTGCCAGCAGTCTGACATCATACGAGCAGTACTTC.

The chain employs TRBV6-5 and TRBJ2-1; 10 bases are a match to TRBD1. The trim removed 6 bases at V and 5 bases at J, leaving 7 bases unmatched. CDR3 length equals 15 residues. Germline loops: CDR1 MNHEY, CDR2 SVGAGI. The CDR3 loop is CASRSGTGAHNEQFF. DNA of the CDR3: TGTGCCAGCAGGTCCGGGACAGGGGCCCACAATGAGCAGTTCTTC.

The V call is TRBV4-1, the J call TRBJ2-2; 7 bases are shared with TRBD1. Germline V CDR1 and CDR2: MGHRA, YSYEKL. With 1 base clipped from V and 8 bases from J, the junction kept 10 bases outside the gene matches. The CDR3 loop spans 16 amino acids. The CDR3 DNA is TGCGCCAGCAGCCAAGGCGGAAGACAGGGTTGGGGGGAGCTGTTTTTT. Its translation is CASSQGGRQGWGELFF.

This chain links TRBV28 with TRBJ2-7, with 8 bases identical to TRBD1. The CDR3 contains 13 residues. Looked up from germline, CDR1 is MDHEN and CDR2 is SYDVKM. With V trimmed by 7 bases and J by 4 bases, 6 bases remained unmatched. The CDR3 bases are TGTGCCAGCACCACCGGACAGGGTTACGAGCAGTACTTC. This translates into CASTTGQGYEQYF.

The chain links TRBV18 to TRBJ1-5, with D unclear. This CDR3 is built from 13 residues. The germline V and J ends were trimmed by 4 bases and 6 bases, with 10 bases remaining between them. Germline V gene sequence: CDR1 KGHSH, CDR2 LQKENI. The DNA for the CDR3 is TGTGCCAGCTCACAAGGGTCGCGTCAGCCCCAGCATTTT. It is translated as CASSQGSRQPQHF. Using reference TRBV18 and TRBJ1-5 for the parts outside the CDR3, the full variable domain is NAGVMQNPRHLVRRRGQEARLRCSPMKGHSHVYWYRQLPEEGLKFMVYLQKENIIDESGMPKERFSAEFPKEGPSILRIQQVVRGDSAAYFCASSQGSRQPQHFGDGTRLSIL.

This clone was seen a few times. The chain recombines TRBV30 with TRBJ2-1; D remains ambiguous. Trimming stripped 3 bases from V and 7 bases from J, with 10 bases between. The CDR3 spans 12 residues. Germline CDR1 GTSNPN, CDR2 SVGIG (reference sequence). CDR3 coding DNA: TGTGCCTGGAGCCATAGTGTAAATGAGCAGTTCTTC. Amino acids: CAWSHSVNEQFF.